The clone carrying this TCR beta chain was counted between two and nine times. Its antigen is not identified. This PCR relied on a set of 60 Vbeta primers and 13 Jbeta primers. Sequencing used immunoSEQ multiplex PCR; TCRdb keeps in-frame clones, though not all of them. The table has 45,000 to 65,000 clones, about three quarters seen once. This entry belongs to a study of cytomegalovirus exposure and HLA in healthy donors. Notes on the study in general: Researchers reported in a later analysis that a missense DCLRE1C variant was tied to TCR beta V- and J-gene trimming. Among donors in an Asian-associated ancestry cluster, a later analysis reportedly found fewer N-insertions than the approximately 700-donor mean.

The CDR3 length is 15 residues. Germline V lookup: CDR1 SGHDT, CDR2 YYEEEE. Trimming removed 9 bases from V and 5 bases from J, with 21 bases in between. The specimen was PBMCs. The receptor's source is a young man in good health and CMV-seronegative. This chain links TRBV5-6 with TRBJ2-1; D possibly corresponds to TRBD1 (6 bases). This CDR3 is CATKSVRDTNNEQFF. The CDR3 DNA sequence: TGTGCCACGAAGTCCGTCCGGGACACGAACAATGAGCAGTTCTTC.